The rows below give T cell receptor beta chains drawn from one sample of a study of blood T cell repertoires in COVID-19. Clones were read by immunoSEQ multiplex PCR, and TCRdb kept only the in-frame ones, dropping some. The sample shows some 350,000 clones, about 87% of them seen only once. Sample: peripheral blood. These receptors originate from a woman between 45 and 65 years old with COVID-19, enrolled during active disease. The conserved cysteine and the conserved F or W are not part of the CDR3 here.

v_call	j_call	cdr3_aa
TRBV29-1	TRBJ2-1	SVLGAGEYNEQF
TRBV10-3	TRBJ2-7	AISADSSLYEQY
TRBV6-5	TRBJ2-1	ASQGGTPMHEQF
TRBV6-6	TRBJ2-2	ASTVGRVSAGELF
TRBV6-5	TRBJ2-3	ASSPQGMSTDTQY
TRBV5-1	TRBJ1-2	ASSITGGNGYT
TRBV7-2	TRBJ1-4	ASSLEGGYNEKLF
TRBV19	TRBJ2-1	ASRGLAGVGEQF
TRBV5-1	TRBJ2-7	ASSSPPGTVN
TRBV29-1	TRBJ2-7	SVPGQGFEQY
TRBV19	TRBJ2-3	ASSIQGVLGDTQY
TRBV9	TRBJ2-5	ASSGGTSVETQY
TRBV19	TRBJ1-6	ASGSGTFDSPLH
TRBV7-9	TRBJ2-1	ASSWTSGHLNEQF
TRBV19	TRBJ1-4	ASSTRQGANEKLF
TRBV12-5	TRBJ1-1	ASGLWGVGGSTEAF
TRBV18	TRBJ1-6	ASSSAIEQGLLGSPLH
TRBV5-5	TRBJ2-5	ASSLGTSIRETQY
TRBV2	TRBJ1-1	ASSGDRDQGYTEAF
TRBV13	TRBJ2-7	ASSSRQGLGGQY
TRBV7-9	TRBJ2-2	ASRDGQSPTGELF
TRBV30	TRBJ1-2	AWSPGQGDYGYT
TRBV4-3	TRBJ2-7	ASSQELRRGGDEQY
TRBV14	TRBJ1-2	ASSQDSHGYT
TRBV27	TRBJ2-7	ASSSGTSGSFLREQY
TRBV19	TRBJ1-1	ASSFQSLLTEAF
TRBV30	TRBJ2-1	ACRHFNEQF
TRBV5-1	TRBJ2-1	ASSNLGASPDEQF
TRBV5-4	TRBJ1-6	ASSLPDRNSPLH
TRBV24-1	TRBJ2-1	ATSDFPSRGEQF
TRBV2	TRBJ2-1	ASSVYLAGNNEQF
TRBV29-1	TRBJ2-1	RGDTYNEQF
TRBV3-1/TRBV3-2	TRBJ1-1	ASSQGPTGGTEAF
TRBV12-3/TRBV12-4	TRBJ1-1	ASSLTGGVEAF
TRBV7-6	TRBJ1-4	ASRPGRGSNEKLF
TRBV9	TRBJ2-7	ASSAQGAYEQY
TRBV9	TRBJ1-1	ASSAHYRLGVNTEAF
TRBV7-3	TRBJ2-1	ASSLFPRGNEQF
TRBV7-8	TRBJ2-7	ASSLTGKYEQY
TRBV29-1	TRBJ2-1	SVDPGLAGDTGYNEQF
TRBV7-9	TRBJ1-1	ASSFWTGDTEAF
TRBV7-6	TRBJ2-7	ASSLQGEQY
TRBV5-1	TRBJ2-5	ASSLDGFQETQY
TRBV4-3	TRBJ2-3	ASSQDRVDTQY
TRBV5-4	TRBJ1-3	ASSLGGGMGGNTIY